This T cell receptor beta chain was sequenced during a study of blood T cell repertoires in COVID-19 (dated by TCRdb to between 2020 and 2021). A note on the overall study: Collaborator samples came from the United States, Italy and Spain and covered acute and convalescent phases of COVID-19. The material from the prospective study consisted of cDNA or gDNA derived from T cells, B-cell-depleted T cells, or PBMCs. The dataset comprised deeply sampled blood TCRbeta repertoires from subjects exposed to, actively infected with, or recovered from COVID-19. The repertoires were made available in a free public database intended to serve as a resource for research on the immune response to SARS-CoV-2. Samples were obtained from the ongoing ImmuneRACE study (first 160 participants) and from about 1,300 subjects provided by 6 global collaborators. A de-identified subject ID, COVID-19 status, age in years and sex were almost always included in the sample metadata. Where available, HLA class I and class II types were obtained from metadata supplied by the sample provider rather than from assay-based typing.

TCRbeta CDR3 regions were amplified from genomic DNA by means of the immunoSEQ Assay, a bias-controlled multiplex PCR. Under the source paper's analysis protocol: The number of nucleated cells in each sample was estimated from the amplification of reference gene primers within the assay. To quantify the absolute abundance of each unique TCRbeta CDR3 rearrangement, sequence reads were collapsed and filtered. For each sample, productive Simpson clonality was calculated by taking the square root of Simpson's diversity index across productive rearrangements. TCRdb obtained this table from immuneACCESS and retained in-frame rearrangements with V and J assigned. These tables miss some clones; where compared with another copy, unresolved V genes account for less than half of the shortfall, and the remainder is unexplained. The DNA gave D and trimming, while V, J and clone size come from that table. Recorded for this sample are 200,000 to 300,000 clones; approximately 78% of them occurred a single time. Together, the top ten hold over 10% of the sample.

Each collaborating institution followed its own protocols to collect whole blood in K2EDTA tubes. For TCRbeta analysis, collaborators shipped samples as frozen whole blood, isolated PBMCs, or DNA extracted from either of those sample types. Overall study outcomes, separate from this receptor: The quantity of clinical and demographic metadata differed by source and by participant and was supplied without curation.

Details on this clone: Its antigen is not yet known. Nothing much larger sits one base from this clone, and base qualities are not available.

The V end loses 1 base and the J end loses 2 bases, and a stretch of 9 bases separates them. CDR1 and CDR2 (KGHSH, LQKENI) derive from the germline V gene. Its CDR3 holds 14 amino acids, cysteine through phenylalanine. Solely the CDR3 DNA is kept, with 42 bases framed from the first base. The chain links TRBV18 with TRBJ2-7, with TRBD2 perhaps the D gene, on 6 matching bases. The sample taken for sequencing was peripheral blood. This clonotype was sampled from an older woman with active or convalescent COVID-19. The nucleotides are TGTGCCAGCTCACCACTGCGGGGCACCTACGAGCAGTACTTC. This codes for CASSPLRGTYEQYF.